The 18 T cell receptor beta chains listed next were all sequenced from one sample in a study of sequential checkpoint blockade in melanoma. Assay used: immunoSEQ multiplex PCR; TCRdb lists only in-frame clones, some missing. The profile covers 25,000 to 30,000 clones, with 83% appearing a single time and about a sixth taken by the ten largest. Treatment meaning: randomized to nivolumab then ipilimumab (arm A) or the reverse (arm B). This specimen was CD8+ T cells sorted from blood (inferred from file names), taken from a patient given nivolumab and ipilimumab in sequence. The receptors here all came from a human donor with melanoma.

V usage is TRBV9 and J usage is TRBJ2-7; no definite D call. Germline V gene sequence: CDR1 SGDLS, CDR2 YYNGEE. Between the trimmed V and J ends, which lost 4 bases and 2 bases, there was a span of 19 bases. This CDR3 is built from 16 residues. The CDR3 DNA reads TGTGCCAGCAGCCCAGAACAGAGACCGCAACCCTACGAGCAGTACTTC. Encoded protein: CASSPEQRPQPYEQYF.

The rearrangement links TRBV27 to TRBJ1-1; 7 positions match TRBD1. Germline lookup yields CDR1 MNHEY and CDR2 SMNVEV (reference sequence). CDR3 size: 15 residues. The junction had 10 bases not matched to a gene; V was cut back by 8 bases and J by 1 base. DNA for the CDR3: TGTGCCAGCGGCTCCCGACAGGGCCCGAACACTGAAGCTTTCTTT. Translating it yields CASGSRQGPNTEAFF.

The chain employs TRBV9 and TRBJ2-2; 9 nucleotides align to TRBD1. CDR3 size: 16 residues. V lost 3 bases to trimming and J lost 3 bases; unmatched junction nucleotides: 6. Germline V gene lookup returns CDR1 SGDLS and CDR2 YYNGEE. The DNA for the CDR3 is TGTGCCAGCAGCGCACCGGGACAGGGCTACACCGGGGAGCTGTTTTTT. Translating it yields CASSAPGQGYTGELFF.

DNA of the CDR3: TGTGCCAGCAGTGAGTGTAGCATTCGGAGCGTCGACTATGGCTACACCTTC. Its protein is CASSECSIRSVDYGYTF. This rearrangement joins TRBV6-4 to TRBJ1-2; D remains unclear. The germline V gene encodes CDR1 MRHNA and CDR2 SNTAGT. The CDR3 length is 17 residues. With 3 bases removed from V and 3 bases from J, the gap between germline ends came to 20 bases.

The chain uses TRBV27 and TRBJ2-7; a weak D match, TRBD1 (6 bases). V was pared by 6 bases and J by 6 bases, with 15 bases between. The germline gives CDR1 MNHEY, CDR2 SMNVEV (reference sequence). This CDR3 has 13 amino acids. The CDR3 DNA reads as TGTGCCAGCAGCATATACCGGGACACCGAGCAGTACTTC. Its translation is CASSIYRDTEQYF.

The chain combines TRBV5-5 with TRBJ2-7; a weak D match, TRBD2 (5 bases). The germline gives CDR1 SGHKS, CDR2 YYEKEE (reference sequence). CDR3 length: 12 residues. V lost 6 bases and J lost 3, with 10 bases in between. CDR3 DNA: TGTGCCAGCAAGCTTGAGGGCTACGAGCAGTACTTC. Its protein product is CASKLEGYEQYF.

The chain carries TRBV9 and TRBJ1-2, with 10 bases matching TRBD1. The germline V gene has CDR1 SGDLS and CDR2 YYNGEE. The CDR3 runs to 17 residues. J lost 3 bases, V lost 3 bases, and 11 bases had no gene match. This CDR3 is CASSAPRDRGGYYGYTF. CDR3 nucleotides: TGTGCCAGCAGCGCCCCTCGGGACAGGGGAGGCTACTATGGCTACACCTTC.

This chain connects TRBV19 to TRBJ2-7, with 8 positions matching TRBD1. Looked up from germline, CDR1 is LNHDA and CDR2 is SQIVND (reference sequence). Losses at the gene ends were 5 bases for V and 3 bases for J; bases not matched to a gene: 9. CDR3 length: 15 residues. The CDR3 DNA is TGTGCCAGTAGTCTCCGCCCGGACAGGGTCTACGAGCAGTACTTC. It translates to CASSLRPDRVYEQYF.

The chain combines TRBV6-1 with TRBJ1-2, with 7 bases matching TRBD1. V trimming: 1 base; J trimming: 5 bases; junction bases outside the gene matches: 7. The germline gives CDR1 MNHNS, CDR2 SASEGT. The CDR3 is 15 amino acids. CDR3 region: CASSEEGAGSYGYTF. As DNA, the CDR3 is TGTGCCAGCAGTGAAGAGGGGGCCGGGAGTTATGGCTACACCTTC.

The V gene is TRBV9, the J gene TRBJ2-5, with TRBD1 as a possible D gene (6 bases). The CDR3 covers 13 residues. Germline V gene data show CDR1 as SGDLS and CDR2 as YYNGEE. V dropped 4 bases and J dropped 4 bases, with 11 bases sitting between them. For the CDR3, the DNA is TGTGCCAGCAGCCCGGGACATTTAGAGACCCAGTACTTC. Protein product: CASSPGHLETQYF.

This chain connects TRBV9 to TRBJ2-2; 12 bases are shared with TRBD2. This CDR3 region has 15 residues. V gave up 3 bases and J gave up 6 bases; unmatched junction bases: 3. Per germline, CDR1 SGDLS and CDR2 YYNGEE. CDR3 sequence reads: CASSASSGGAGELFF. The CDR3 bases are TGTGCCAGCAGCGCTTCTAGCGGGGGGGCCGGGGAGCTGTTTTTT.

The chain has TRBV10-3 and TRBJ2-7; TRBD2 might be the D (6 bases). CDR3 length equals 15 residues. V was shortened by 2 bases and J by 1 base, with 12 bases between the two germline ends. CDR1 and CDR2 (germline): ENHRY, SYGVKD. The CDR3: CAISEEASVSYEQYF. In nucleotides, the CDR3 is TGTGCCATCAGTGAGGAGGCTAGCGTGTCCTACGAGCAGTACTTC.

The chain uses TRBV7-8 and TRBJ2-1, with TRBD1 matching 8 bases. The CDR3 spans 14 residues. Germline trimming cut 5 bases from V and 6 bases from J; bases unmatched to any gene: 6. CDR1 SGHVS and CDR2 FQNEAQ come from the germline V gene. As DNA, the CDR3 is TGTGCCAGCAGCCCCTGGGACAGGAGCAATGAGCAGTTCTTC. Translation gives CASSPWDRSNEQFF.

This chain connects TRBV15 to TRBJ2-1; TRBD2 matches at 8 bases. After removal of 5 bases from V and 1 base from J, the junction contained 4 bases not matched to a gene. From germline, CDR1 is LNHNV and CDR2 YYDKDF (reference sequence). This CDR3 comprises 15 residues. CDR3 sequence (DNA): TGTGCCACCAGCTCTGGCGGGGGGTCCTACAATGAGCAGTTCTTC. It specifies CATSSGGGSYNEQFF.

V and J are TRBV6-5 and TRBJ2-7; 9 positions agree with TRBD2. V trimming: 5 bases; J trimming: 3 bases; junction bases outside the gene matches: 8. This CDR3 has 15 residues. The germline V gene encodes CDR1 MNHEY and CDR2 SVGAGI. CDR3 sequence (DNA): TGTGCCAGCAGTACCGCGGGAGGGCCCCACTACGAGCAGTACTTC. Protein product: CASSTAGGPHYEQYF.

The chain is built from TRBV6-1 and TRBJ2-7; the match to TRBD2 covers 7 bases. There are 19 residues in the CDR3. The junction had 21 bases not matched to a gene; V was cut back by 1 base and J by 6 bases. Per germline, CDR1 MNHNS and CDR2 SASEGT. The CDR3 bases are TGTGCCAGCAGTGAAGTGGGAGGGGCGAGCGGAGTCGCCTCTGGCGAGCAGTACTTC. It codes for CASSEVGGASGVASGEQYF.

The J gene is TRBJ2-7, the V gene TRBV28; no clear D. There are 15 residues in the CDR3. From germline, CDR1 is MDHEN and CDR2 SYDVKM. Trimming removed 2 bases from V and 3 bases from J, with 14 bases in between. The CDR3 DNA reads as TGTGCCAGCAGTTTAACTCTGAATTCGGTCTACGAGCAGTACTTC. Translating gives CASSLTLNSVYEQYF.

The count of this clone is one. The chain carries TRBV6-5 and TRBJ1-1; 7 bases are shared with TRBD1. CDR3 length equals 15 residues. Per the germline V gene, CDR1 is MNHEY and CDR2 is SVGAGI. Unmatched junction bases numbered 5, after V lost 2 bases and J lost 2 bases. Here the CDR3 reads CASSYRGQLNTEAFF. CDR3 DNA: TGTGCCAGCAGTTACCGGGGACAGCTAAACACTGAAGCTTTCTTT.